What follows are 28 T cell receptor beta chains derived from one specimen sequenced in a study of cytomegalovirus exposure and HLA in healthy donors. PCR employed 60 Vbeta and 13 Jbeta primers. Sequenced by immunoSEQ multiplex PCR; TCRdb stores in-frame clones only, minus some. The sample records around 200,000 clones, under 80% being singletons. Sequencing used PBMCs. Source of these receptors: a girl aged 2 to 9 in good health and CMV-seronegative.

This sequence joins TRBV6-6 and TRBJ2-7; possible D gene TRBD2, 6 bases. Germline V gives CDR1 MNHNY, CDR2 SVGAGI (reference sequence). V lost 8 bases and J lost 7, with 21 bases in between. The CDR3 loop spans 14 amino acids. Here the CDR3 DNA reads TGTGCCAGCCGCGGAACTCAGCGGGTGGGGGAGCAGTACTTC. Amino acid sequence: CASRGTQRVGEQYF.

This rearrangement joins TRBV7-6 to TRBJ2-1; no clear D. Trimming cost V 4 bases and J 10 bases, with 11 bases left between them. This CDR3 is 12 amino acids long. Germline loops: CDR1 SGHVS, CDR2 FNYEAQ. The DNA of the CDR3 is TGTGCCAGCAGCTCGACTTCTCGAGAGCAGTTCTTC. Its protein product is CASSSTSREQFF.

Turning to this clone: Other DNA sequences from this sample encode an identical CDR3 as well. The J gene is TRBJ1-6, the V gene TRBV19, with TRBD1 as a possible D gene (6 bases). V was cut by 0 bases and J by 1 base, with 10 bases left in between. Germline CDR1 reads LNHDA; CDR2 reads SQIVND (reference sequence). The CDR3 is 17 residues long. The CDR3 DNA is TGTGCCAGTAGTATAGACGCCAGGGGTTCCTATAATTCACCCCTCCACTTT. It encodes CASSIDARGSYNSPLHF. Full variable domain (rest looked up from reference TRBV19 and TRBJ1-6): DGGITQSPKYLFRKEGQNVTLSCEQNLNHDAMYWYRQDPGQGLRLIYYSQIVNDFQKGDIAEGYSVSREKKESFPLTVTSAQKNPTAFYLCASSIDARGSYNSPLHFGNGTRLTVT.

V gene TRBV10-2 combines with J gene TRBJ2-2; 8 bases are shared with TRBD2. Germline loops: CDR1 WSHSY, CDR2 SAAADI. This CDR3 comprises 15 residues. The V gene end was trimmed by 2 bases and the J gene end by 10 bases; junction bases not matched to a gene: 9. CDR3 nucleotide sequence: TGCGCCAGCAGTGAGGACGGGGGGGCTTTCTTGGAGCTGTTTTTT. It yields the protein CASSEDGGAFLELFF.

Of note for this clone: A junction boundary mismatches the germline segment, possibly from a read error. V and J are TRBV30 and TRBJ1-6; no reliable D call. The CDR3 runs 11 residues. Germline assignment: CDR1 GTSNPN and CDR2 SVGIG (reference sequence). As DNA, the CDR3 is TGTGCCTGGATTTCAGCCGTGGGCACCTCCTTT. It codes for CAWISAVGTSF.

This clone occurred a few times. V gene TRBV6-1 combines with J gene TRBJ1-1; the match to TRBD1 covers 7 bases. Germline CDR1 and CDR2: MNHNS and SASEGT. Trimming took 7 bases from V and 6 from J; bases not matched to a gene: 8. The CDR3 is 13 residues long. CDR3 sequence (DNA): TGTGCCAGCATTTTCGACAGGGTCGCTGAAGCTTTCTTT. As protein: CASIFDRVAEAFF.

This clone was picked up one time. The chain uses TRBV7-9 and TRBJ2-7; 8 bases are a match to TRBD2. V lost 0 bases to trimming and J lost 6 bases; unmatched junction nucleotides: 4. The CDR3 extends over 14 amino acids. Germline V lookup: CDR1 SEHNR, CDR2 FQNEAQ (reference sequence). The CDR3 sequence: CASSLAGAGGEQYF. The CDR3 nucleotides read TGTGCCAGCAGCTTAGCGGGTGCGGGAGGCGAGCAGTACTTC.

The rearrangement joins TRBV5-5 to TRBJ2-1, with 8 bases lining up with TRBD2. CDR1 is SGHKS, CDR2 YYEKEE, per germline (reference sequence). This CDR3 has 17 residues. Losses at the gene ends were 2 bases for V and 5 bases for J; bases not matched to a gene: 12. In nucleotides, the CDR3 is TGTGCCAGCAGCTTTGGGTTTGGTTTCGGGAGGGACAATGAGCAGTTCTTC. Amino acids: CASSFGFGFGRDNEQFF.

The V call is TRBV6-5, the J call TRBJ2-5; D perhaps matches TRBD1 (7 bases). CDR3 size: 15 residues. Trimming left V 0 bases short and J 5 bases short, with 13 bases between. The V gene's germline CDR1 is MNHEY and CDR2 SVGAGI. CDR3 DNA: TGTGCCAGCAGTTACTCCTTCAGGGGGAGGGAGACCCAGTACTTC. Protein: CASSYSFRGRETQYF.

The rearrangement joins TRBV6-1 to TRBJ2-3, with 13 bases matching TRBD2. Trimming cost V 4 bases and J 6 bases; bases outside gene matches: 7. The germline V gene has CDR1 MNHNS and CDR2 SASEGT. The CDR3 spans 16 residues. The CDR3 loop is CASSGSTSGRLDTQYF. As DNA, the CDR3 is TGTGCCAGCAGTGGGTCGACTAGCGGGAGGTTGGATACGCAGTATTTT.

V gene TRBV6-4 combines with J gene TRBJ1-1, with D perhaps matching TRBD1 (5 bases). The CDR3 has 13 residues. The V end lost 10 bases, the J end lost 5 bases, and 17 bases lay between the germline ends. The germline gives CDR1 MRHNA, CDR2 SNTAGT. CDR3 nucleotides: TGTGCCACCTTGGGGGGAGGGACGACTGAAGCTTTCTTT. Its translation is CATLGGGTTEAFF.

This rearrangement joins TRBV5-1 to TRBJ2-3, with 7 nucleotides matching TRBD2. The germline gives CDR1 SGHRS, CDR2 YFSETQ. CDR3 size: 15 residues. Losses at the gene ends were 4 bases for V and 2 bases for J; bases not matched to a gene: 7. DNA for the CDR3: TGCGCCAGCAGCATGGCGGGAGACGTCACAGATACGCAGTATTTT. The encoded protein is CASSMAGDVTDTQYF.

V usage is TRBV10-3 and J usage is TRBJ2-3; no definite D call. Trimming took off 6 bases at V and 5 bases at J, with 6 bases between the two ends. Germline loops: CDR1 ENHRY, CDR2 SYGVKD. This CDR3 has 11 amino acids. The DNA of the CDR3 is TGTGCCATCAGCGTAGAAGATACGCAGTATTTT. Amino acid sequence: CAISVEDTQYF.

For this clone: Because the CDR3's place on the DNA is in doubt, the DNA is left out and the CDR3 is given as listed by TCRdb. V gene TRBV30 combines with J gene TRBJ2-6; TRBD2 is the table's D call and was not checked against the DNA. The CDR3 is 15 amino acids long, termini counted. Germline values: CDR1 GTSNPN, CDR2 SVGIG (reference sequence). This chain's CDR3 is CAWSEFWRGANVLTF.

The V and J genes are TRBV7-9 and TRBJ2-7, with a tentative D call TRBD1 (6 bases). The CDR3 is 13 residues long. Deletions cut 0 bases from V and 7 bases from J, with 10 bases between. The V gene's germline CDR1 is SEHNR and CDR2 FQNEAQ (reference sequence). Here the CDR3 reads CASSLARGQEQYF. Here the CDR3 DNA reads TGTGCCAGCAGCTTAGCTCGGGGACAAGAGCAGTACTTC.

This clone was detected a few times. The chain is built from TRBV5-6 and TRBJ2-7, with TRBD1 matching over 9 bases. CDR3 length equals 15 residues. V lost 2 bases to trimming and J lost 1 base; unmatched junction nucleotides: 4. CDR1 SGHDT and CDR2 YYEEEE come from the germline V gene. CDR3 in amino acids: CASSLPGTGSYEQYF. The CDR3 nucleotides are TGTGCCAGCAGCTTACCCGGGACAGGGTCCTACGAGCAGTACTTC.

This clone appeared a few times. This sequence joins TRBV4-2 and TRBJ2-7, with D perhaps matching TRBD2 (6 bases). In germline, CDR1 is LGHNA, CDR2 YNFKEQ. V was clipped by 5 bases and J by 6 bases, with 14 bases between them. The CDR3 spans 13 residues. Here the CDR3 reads CASSSTPGVEQYF. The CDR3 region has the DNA TGTGCCAGCAGCTCAACCCCGGGGGTCGAGCAGTACTTC.

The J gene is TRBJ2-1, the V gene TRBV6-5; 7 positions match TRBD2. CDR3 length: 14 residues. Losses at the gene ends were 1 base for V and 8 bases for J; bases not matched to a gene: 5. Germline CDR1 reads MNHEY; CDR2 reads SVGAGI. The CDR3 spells CASSYFRTSDEQFF. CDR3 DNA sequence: TGTGCCAGCAGTTACTTTCGGACTAGTGATGAGCAGTTCTTC.

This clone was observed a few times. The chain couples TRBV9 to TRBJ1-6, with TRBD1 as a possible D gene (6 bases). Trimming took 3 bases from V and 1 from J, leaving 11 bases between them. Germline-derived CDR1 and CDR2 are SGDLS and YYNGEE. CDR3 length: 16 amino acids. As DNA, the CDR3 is TGTGCCAGCAGCGCCTTGGACAGTTCCTATAATTCACCCCTCCACTTT. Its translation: CASSALDSSYNSPLHF.

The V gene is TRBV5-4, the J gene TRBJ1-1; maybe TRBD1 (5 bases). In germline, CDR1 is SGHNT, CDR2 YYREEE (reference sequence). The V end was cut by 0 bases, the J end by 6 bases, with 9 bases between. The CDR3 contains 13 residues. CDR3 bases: TGTGCCAGCAGCTTGGGGGGGGGAGCTGAAGCTTTCTTT. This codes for CASSLGGGAEAFF.

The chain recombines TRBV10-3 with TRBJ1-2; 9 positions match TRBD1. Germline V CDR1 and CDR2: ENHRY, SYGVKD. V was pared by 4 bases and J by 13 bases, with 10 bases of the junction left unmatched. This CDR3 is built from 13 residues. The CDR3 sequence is CAISAWDRVFPTF. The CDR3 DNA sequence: TGTGCCATCAGTGCTTGGGACAGGGTTTTTCCCACCTTC.

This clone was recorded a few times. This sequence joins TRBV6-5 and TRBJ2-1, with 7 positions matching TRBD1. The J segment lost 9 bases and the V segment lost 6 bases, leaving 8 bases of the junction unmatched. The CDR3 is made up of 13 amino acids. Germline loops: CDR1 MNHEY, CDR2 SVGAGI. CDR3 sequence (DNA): TGTGCCAGCAGAAGGGGGCGCTTAACTGAGCAGTTCTTC. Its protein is CASRRGRLTEQFF.

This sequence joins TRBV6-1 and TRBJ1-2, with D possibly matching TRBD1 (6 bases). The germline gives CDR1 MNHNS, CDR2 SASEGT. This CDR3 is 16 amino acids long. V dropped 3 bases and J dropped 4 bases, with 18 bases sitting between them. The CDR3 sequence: CASSELRPQGTYGYTF. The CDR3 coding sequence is TGTGCCAGCAGTGAGTTACGGCCCCAGGGGACCTATGGCTACACCTTC.

The CDR3: CASSGPRGPNTGELFF. Written as DNA, the CDR3 is TGTGCCAGCAGCGGGCCTCGCGGGCCGAACACCGGGGAGCTGTTTTTT. The genes are TRBV9 and TRBJ2-2; D is possibly TRBD2 (5 bases). V lost 3 bases to trimming and J lost 0 bases, with 12 bases between them. The CDR3 loop spans 16 amino acids. Germline V CDR1 and CDR2: SGDLS, YYNGEE.

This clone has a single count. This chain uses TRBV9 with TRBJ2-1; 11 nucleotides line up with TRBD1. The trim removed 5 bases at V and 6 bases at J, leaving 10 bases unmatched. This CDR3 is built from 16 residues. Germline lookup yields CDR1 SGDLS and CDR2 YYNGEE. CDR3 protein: CASSSHGQGAGNEQFF. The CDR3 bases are TGTGCCAGCAGTTCCCATGGACAGGGGGCTGGCAATGAGCAGTTCTTC.

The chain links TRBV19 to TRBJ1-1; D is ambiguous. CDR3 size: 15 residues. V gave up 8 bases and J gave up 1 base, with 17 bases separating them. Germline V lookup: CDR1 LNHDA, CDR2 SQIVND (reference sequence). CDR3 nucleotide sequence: TGTGCCAGTGCCCCGGGGTTGTTGGAGAACACTGAAGCTTTCTTT. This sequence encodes CASAPGLLENTEAFF.

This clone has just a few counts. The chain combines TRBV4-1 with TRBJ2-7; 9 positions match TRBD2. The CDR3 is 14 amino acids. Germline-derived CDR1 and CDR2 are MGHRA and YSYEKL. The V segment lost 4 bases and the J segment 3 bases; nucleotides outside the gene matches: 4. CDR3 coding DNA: TGCGCCAGCAGCCGGAGCGGGGGGCTCTACGAGCAGTACTTC. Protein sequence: CASSRSGGLYEQYF.

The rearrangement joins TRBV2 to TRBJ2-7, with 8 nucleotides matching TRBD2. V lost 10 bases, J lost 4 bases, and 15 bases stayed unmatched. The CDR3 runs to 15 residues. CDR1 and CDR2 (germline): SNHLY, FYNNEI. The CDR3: CAIGADGLAPYEQYF. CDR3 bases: TGTGCCATCGGCGCAGATGGACTAGCACCTTACGAGCAGTACTTC. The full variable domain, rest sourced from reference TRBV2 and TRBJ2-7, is EPEVTQTPSHQVTQMGQEVILRCVPISNHLYFYWYRQILGQKVEFLVSFYNNEISEKSEIFDDQFSVERPDGSNFTLKIRSTKLEDSAMYFCAIGADGLAPYEQYFGPGTRLTVT.